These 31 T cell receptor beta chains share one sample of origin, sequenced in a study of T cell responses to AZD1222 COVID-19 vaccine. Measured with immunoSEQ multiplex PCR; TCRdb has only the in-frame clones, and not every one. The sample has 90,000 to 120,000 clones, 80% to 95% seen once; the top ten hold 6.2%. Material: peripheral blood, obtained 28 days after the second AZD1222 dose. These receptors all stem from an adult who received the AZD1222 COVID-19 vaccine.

The CDR3 region is CASRDRVTEAFF. The CDR3 DNA reads as TGTGCCAGCCGGGACAGGGTCACTGAAGCTTTCTTT. This sequence joins TRBV12-3 or TRBV12-4 and TRBJ1-1, with TRBD1 matching over 9 bases. The ends lost 8 bases at V and 4 bases at J; junction bases unmatched: 2. The CDR3 length is 12 residues.

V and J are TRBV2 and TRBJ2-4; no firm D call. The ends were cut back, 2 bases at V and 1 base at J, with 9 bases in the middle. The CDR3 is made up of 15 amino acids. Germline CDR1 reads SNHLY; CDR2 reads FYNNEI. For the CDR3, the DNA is TGTGCCAGCAGTGAATATGGGTCTGCCAAAAACATTCAGTACTTC. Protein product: CASSEYGSAKNIQYF.

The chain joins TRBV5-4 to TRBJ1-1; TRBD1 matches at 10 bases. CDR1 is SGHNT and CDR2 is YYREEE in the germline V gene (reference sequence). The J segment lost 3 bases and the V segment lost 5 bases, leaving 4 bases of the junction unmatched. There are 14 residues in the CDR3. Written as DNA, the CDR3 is TGTGCCAGCAGGAACGACAGGGGGCACACTGAAGCTTTCTTT. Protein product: CASRNDRGHTEAFF.

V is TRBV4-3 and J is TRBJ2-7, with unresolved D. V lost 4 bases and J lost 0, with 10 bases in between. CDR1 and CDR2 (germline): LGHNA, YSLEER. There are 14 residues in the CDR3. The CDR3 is CASSPQAPSYEQYF. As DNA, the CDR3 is TGCGCCAGCAGCCCCCAGGCGCCCTCCTACGAGCAGTACTTC.

CDR3 sequence (DNA): TGTGCCAGTAGTATAGTTAGCGGGGGGAGCACAGATACGCAGTATTTT. As protein: CASSIVSGGSTDTQYF. The chain uses TRBV19 and TRBJ2-3, with 10 bases lining up with TRBD2. Germline CDR1 reads LNHDA; CDR2 reads SQIVND (reference sequence). V trimming: 1 base; J trimming: 0 bases; junction bases outside the gene matches: 1. The CDR3 is 16 residues long. The full variable domain, with the rest looked up from reference TRBV19 and TRBJ2-3, is DGGITQSPKYLFRKEGQNVTLSCEQNLNHDAMYWYRQDPGQGLRLIYYSQIVNDFQKGDIAEGYSVSREKKESFPLTVTSAQKNPTAFYLCASSIVSGGSTDTQYFGPGTRLTVL.

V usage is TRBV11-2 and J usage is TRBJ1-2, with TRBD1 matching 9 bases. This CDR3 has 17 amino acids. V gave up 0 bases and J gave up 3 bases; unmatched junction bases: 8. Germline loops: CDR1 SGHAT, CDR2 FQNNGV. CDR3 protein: CASSLDHGDREDYGYTF. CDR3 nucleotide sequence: TGTGCCAGCAGCTTAGATCATGGGGACAGGGAAGACTATGGCTACACCTTC.

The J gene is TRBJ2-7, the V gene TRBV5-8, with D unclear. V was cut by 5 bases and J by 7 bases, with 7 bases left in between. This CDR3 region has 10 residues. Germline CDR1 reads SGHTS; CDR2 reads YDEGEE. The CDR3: CASRSGEQYF. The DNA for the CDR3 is TGTGCCAGCAGATCCGGGGAGCAGTACTTC.

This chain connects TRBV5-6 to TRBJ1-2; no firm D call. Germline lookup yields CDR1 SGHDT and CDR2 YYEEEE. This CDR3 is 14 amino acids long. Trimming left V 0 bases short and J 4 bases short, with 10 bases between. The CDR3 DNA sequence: TGTGCCAGCAGCTTGGAGTCAGGAAGCTATGGCTACACCTTC. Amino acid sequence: CASSLESGSYGYTF. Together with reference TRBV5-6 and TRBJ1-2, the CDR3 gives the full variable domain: DAGVTQSPTHLIKTRGQQVTLRCSPKSGHDTVSWYQQALGQGPQFIFQYYEEEERQRGNFPDRFSGHQFPNYSSELNVNALLLGDSALYLCASSLESGSYGYTFGSGTRLTVV.

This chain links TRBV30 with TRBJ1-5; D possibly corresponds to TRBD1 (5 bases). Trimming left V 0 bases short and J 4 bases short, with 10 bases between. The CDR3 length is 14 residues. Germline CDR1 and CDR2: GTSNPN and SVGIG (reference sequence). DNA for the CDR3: TGTGCCTGGAGTGTACGGGGCATAAATCAGCCCCAGCATTTT. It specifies CAWSVRGINQPQHF.

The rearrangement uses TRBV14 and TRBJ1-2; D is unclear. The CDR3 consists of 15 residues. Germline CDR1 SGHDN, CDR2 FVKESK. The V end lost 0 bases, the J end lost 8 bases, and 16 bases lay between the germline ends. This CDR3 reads CASSQDRLRSGGYTF. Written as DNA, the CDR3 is TGTGCCAGCAGCCAAGATCGCTTGCGTTCAGGCGGCTACACCTTC.

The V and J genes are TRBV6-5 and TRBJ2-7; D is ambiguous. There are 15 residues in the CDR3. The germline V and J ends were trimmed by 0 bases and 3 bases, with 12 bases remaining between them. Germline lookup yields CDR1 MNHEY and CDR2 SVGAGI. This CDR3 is CASSYSLGIVYEQYF. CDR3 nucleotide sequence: TGTGCCAGCAGTTACTCCCTAGGTATCGTCTACGAGCAGTACTTC.

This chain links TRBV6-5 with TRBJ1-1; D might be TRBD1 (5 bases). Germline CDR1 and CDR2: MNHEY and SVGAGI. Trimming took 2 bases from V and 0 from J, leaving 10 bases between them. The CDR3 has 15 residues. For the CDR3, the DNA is TGTGCCAGCAGTTACGAAACAGGATTGAACACTGAAGCTTTCTTT. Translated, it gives CASSYETGLNTEAFF.

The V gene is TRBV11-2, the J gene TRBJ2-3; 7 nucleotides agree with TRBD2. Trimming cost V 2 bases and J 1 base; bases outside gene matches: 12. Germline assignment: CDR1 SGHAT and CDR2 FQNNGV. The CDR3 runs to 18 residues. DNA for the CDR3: TGTGCCAGCAGCTTAAGCCGGTGGCCTAGCGGAGGCACAGATACGCAGTATTTT. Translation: CASSLSRWPSGGTDTQYF.

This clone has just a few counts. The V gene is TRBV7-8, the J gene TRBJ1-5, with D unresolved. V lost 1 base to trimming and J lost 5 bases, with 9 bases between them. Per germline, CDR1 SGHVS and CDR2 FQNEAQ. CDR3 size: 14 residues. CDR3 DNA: TGTGCCAGCAGCTTAGAGGCCGAGTATCAGCCCCAGCATTTT. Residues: CASSLEAEYQPQHF.

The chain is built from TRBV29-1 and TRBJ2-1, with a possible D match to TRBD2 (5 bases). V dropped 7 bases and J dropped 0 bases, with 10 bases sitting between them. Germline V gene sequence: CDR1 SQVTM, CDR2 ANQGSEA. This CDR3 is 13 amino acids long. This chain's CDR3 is CSGRESSYNEQFF. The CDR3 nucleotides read TGCAGCGGAAGGGAGAGCTCCTACAATGAGCAGTTCTTC.

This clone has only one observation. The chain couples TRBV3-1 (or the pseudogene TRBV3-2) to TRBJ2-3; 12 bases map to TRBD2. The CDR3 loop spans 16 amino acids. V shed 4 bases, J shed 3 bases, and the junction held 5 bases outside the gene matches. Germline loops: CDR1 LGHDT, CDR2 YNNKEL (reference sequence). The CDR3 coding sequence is TGTGCCAGCAGCCGCAGACTAGCGGGAGATACAGATACGCAGTATTTT. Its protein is CASSRRLAGDTDTQYF.

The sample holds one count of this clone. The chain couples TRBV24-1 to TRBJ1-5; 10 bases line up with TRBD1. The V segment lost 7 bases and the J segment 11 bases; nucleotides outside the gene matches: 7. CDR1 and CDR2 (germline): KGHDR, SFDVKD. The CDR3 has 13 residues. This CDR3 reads CATSPGQGLAQHF. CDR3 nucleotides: TGTGCCACCAGCCCGGGACAGGGGCTCGCCCAGCATTTT.

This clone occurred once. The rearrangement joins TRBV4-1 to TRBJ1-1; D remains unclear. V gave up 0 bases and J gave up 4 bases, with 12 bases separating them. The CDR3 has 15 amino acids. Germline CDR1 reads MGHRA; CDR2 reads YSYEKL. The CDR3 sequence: CASSQDVMGPTEAFF. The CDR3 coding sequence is TGCGCCAGCAGCCAAGATGTCATGGGTCCCACTGAAGCTTTCTTT.

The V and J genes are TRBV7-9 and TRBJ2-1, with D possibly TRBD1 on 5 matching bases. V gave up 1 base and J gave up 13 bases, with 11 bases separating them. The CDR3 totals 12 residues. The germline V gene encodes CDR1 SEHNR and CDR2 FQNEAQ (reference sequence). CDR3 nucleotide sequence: TGTGCCAGCAGCTTAGACAGGCCCTATCAGTTCTTC. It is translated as CASSLDRPYQFF.

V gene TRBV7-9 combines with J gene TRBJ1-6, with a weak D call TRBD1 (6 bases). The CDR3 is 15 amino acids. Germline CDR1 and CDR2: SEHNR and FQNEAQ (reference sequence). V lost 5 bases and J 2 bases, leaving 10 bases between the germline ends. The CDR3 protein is CASSPGTTYNSPLHF. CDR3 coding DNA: TGTGCCAGCAGCCCCGGGACAACCTATAATTCACCCCTCCACTTT.

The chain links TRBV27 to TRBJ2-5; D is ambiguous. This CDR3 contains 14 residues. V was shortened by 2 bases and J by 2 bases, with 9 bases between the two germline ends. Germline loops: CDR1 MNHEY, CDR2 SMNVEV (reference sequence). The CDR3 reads CASSLRRLQETQYF. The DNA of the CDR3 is TGTGCCAGCAGTTTAAGGCGGCTTCAAGAGACCCAGTACTTC.

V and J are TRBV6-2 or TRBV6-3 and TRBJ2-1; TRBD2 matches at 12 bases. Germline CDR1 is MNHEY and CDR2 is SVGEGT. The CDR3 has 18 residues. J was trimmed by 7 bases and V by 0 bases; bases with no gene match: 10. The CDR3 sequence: CASSYSAPLAGGLNEQFF. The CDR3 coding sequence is TGTGCCAGCAGTTACTCTGCCCCCCTAGCGGGGGGGCTTAATGAGCAGTTCTTC.

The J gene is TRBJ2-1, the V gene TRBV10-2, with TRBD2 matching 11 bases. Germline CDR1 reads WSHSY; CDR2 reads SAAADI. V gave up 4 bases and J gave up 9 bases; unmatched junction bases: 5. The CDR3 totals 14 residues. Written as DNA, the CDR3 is TGCGCCAGCAGTGTTAGCGGGGGGGCGGTTGAGCAGTTCTTC. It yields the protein CASSVSGGAVEQFF.

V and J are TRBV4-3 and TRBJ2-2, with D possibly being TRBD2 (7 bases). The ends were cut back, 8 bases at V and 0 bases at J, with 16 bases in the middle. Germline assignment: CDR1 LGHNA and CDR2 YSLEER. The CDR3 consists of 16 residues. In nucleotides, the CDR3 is TGCGCCAGCTCCCAGGGGCTAGCGGCGAACACCGGGGAGCTGTTTTTT. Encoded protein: CASSQGLAANTGELFF.

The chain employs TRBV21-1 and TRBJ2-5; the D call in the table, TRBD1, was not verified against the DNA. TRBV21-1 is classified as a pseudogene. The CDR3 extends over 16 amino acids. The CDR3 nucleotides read TGTGCCAGCAGCAAAGCCTTGGGGACAGGATATGAGACCCAGTACTTC. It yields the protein CASSKALGTGYETQYF.

In DNA, the CDR3 is TGTGCCAGCAGTTTCCTTAATAGCAATCAGCCCCAGCATTTT. Its translation is CASSFLNSNQPQHF. The chain employs TRBV27 and TRBJ1-5; D gene unclear. This CDR3 has 14 amino acids. V dropped 3 bases and J dropped 0 bases, with 6 bases sitting between them. Germline assignment: CDR1 MNHEY and CDR2 SMNVEV (reference sequence).

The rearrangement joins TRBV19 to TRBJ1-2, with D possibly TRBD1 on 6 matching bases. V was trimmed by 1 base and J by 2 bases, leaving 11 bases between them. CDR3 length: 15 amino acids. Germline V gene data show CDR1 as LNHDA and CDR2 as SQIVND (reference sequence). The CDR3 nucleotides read TGTGCCAGTAGTATAGTAAAGGGGGGAAACTATGGCTACACCTTC. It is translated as CASSIVKGGNYGYTF.

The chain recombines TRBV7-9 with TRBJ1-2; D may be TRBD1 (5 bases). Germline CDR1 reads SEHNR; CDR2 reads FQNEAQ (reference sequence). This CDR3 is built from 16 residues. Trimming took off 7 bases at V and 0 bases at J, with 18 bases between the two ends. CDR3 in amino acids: CASTDLEDITNYGYTF. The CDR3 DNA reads TGTGCCAGCACCGACCTTGAGGACATTACTAACTATGGCTACACCTTC.

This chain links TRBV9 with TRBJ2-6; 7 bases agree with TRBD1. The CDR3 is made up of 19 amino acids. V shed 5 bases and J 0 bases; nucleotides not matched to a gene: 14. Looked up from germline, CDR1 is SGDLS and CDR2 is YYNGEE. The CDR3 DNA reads TGTGCCAGCAGTGGCCCTTTGGGACAGCTACCCTCTGGGGCCAACGTCCTGACTTTC. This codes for CASSGPLGQLPSGANVLTF.

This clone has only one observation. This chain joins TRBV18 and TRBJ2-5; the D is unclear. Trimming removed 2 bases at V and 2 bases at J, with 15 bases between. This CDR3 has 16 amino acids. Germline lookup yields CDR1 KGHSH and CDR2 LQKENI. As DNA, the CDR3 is TGTGCCAGCTCACCATTCCGCGAAACCTTACAAGAGACCCAGTACTTC. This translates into CASSPFRETLQETQYF.

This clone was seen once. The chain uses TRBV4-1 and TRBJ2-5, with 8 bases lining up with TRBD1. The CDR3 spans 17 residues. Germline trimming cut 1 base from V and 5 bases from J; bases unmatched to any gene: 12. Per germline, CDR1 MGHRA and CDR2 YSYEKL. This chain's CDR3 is CASSQGGTGVMGETQYF. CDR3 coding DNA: TGCGCCAGCAGCCAAGGAGGGACAGGAGTCATGGGGGAGACCCAGTACTTC.